Sequencing of this T cell receptor beta chain was carried out in a study of T cells in narcolepsy. Study findings and constraints: Comparing one patient's CSF and blood CD4+ clonotypes highlighted HCRT- and TRIB2-specific autoreactive clonotypes.

Assay used: immunoSEQ multiplex PCR; TCRdb lists only in-frame clones, some missing. The sample contains 7,700 or so clones, about 56% of which appear only once. Germline V lookup: CDR1 SGHRS, CDR2 YFSETQ. The CDR3 has 17 residues. Deletions cut 3 bases from V and 2 bases from J, with 17 bases between. As concerns this clone: What it binds is not known.

The chain is built from TRBV5-1 and TRBJ2-2; possible D gene TRBD1, 6 bases. Material for sequencing was CD45RA- memory CD8+ T cells from PBMCs. This sequence was found in a human donor with narcolepsy. The CDR3 region is CASSSLPDRPNTGELFF. CDR3 coding DNA: TGCGCCAGCAGCTCCCTTCCCGACAGGCCCAACACCGGGGAGCTGTTTTTT.